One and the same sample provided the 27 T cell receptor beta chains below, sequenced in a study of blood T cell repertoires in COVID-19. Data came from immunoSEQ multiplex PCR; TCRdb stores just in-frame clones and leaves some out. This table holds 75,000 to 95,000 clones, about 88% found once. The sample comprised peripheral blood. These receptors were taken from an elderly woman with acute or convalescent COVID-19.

CDR3 residues: CASSAASPSYNEQFF. CDR3 in DNA: TGCGCCAGCAGCGCCGCTAGCCCATCCTACAATGAGCAGTTCTTC. This sequence joins TRBV5-1 and TRBJ2-1, with D possibly matching TRBD2 (5 bases). V dropped 4 bases and J dropped 1 base, with 12 bases sitting between them. Germline assignment: CDR1 SGHRS and CDR2 YFSETQ. This CDR3 is built from 15 residues.

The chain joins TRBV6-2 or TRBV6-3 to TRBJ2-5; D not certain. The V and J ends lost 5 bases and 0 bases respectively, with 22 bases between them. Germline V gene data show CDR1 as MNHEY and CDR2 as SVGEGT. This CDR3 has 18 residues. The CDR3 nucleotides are TGTGCCAGCAGTCAAGCCCCCCACTCCGCTACGTACCAAGAGACCCAGTACTTC. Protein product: CASSQAPHSATYQETQYF.

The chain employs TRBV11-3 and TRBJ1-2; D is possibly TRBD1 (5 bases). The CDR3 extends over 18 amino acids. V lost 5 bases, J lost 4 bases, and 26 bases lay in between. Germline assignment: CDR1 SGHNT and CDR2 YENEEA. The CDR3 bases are TGTGCCAGCAGCCCGAAACGAGACCCACGGGGGGGTTTCTATGGCTACACCTTC. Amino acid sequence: CASSPKRDPRGGFYGYTF.

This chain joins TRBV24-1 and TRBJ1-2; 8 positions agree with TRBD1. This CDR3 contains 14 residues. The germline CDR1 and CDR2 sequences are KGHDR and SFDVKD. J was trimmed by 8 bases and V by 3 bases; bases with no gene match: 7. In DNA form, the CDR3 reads TGTGCCACCAGTGATAAGCAGGGGGCGCAAGGCTACACCTTC. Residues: CATSDKQGAQGYTF.

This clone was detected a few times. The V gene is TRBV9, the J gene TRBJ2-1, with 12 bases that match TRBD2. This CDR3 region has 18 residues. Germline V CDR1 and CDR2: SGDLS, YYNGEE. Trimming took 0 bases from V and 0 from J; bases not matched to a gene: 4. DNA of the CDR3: TGTGCCAGCAGCGTAGGGGCTAGCGGGGGGGCCTCCTACAATGAGCAGTTCTTC. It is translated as CASSVGASGGASYNEQFF. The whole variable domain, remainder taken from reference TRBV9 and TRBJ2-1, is DSGVTQTPKHLITATGQRVTLRCSPRSGDLSVYWYQQSLDQGLQFLIQYYNGEERAKGNILERFSAQQFPDLHSELNLSSLELGDSALYFCASSVGASGGASYNEQFFGPGTRLTVL.

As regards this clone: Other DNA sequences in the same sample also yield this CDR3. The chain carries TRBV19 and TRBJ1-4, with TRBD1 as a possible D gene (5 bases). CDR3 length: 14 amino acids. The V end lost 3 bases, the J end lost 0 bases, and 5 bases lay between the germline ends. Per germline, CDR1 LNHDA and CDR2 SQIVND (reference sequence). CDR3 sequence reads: CASSIRATNEKLFF. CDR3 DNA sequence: TGTGCCAGTAGTATCAGGGCAACTAATGAAAAACTGTTTTTT. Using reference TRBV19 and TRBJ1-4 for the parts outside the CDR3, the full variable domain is DGGITQSPKYLFRKEGQNVTLSCEQNLNHDAMYWYRQDPGQGLRLIYYSQIVNDFQKGDIAEGYSVSREKKESFPLTVTSAQKNPTAFYLCASSIRATNEKLFFGSGTQLSVL.

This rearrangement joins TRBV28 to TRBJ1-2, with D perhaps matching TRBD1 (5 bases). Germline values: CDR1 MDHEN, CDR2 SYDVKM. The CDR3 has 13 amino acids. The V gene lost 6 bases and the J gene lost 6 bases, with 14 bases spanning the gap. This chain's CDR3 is CASRSTGVDGYTF. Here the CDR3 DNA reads TGTGCCAGCAGATCCACGGGGGTGGATGGCTACACCTTC.

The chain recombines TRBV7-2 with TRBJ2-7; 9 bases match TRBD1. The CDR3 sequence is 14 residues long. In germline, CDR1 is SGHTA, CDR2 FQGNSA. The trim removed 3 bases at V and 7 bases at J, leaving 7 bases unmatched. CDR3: CASSFLQGAGEQYF. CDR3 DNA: TGTGCCAGCAGCTTTCTACAGGGGGCGGGGGAGCAGTACTTC.

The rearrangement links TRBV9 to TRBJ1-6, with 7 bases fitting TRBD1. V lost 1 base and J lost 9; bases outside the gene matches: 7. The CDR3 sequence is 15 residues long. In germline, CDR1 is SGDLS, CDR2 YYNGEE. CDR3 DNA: TGTGCCAGCAGCGTATTCGACAGGGTGATTTCACCCCTCCACTTT. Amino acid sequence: CASSVFDRVISPLHF.

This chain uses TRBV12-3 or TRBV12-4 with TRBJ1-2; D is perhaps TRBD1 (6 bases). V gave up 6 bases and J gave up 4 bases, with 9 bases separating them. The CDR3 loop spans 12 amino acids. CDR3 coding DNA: TGTGCCAGCAGACGGACAGCCTATGGCTACACCTTC. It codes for CASRRTAYGYTF.

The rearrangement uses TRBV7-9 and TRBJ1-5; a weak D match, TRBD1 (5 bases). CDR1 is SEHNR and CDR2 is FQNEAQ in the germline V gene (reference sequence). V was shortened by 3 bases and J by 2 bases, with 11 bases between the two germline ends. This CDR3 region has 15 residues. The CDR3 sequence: CASSFGRVGNQPQHF. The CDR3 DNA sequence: TGTGCCAGCAGCTTTGGCAGGGTGGGCAATCAGCCCCAGCATTTT.

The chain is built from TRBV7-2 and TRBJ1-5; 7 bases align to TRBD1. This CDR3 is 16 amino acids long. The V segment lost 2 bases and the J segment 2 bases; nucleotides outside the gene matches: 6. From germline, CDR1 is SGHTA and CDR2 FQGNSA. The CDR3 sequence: CASSLSTGVGNQPQHF. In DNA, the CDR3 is TGTGCCAGCAGCTTAAGTACAGGGGTGGGCAATCAGCCCCAGCATTTT.

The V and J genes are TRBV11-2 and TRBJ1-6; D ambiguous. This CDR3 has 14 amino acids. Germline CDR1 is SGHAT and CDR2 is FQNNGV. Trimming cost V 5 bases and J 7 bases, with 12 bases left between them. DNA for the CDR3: TGTGCCAGCAGCCCGAGGGTAGAAAATTCACCCCTCCACTTT. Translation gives CASSPRVENSPLHF.

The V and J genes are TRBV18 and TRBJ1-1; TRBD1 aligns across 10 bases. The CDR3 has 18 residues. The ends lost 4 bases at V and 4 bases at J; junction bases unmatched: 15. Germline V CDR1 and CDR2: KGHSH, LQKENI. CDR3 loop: CASSRDRGHTLRSTEAFF. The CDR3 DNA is TGTGCCAGCTCACGCGACAGGGGGCATACTCTACGTTCCACTGAAGCTTTCTTT.

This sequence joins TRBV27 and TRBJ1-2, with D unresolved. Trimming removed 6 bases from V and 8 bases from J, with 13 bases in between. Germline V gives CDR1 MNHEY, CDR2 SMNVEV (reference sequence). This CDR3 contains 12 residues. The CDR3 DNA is TGTGCCAGCAGGGAATATCGGGTCGGCTACACCTTC. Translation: CASREYRVGYTF.

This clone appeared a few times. CDR3 protein: CATSRDPNSNYEQYF. CDR3 sequence (DNA): TGTGCCACCAGCAGAGATCCCAATTCCAATTACGAGCAGTACTTC. This chain links TRBV15 with TRBJ2-7, with D hard to call. The V end was cut by 0 bases, the J end by 4 bases, with 13 bases between. This CDR3 region has 15 residues. Germline values: CDR1 LNHNV, CDR2 YYDKDF (reference sequence).

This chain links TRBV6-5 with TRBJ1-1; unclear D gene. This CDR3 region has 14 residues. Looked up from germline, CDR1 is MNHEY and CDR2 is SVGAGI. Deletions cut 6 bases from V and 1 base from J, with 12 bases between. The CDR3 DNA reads TGTGCCAGCAGGACGGTGGGAGGGAACACTGAAGCTTTCTTT. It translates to CASRTVGGNTEAFF.

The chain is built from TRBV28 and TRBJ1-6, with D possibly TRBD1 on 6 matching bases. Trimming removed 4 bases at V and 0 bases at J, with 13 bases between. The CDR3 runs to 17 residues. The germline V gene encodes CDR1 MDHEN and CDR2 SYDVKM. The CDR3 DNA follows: TGTGCCAGCAGTTCTCCAGGGGAGAGCTCCTATAATTCACCCCTCCACTTT. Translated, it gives CASSSPGESSYNSPLHF.

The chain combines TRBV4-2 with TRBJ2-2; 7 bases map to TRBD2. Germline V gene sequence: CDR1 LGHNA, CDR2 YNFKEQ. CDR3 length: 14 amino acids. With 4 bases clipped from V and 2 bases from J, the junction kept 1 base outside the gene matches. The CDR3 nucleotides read TGTGCCAGCAGCCGGGGACTAAACACCGGGGAGCTGTTTTTT. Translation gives CASSRGLNTGELFF.

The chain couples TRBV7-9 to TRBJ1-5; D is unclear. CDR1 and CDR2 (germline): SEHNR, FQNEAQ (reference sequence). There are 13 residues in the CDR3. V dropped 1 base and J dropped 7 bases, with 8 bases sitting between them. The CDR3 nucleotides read TGTGCCAGCAGCTTAGAGGCGGGCCAGCCCCAGCATTTT. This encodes CASSLEAGQPQHF.

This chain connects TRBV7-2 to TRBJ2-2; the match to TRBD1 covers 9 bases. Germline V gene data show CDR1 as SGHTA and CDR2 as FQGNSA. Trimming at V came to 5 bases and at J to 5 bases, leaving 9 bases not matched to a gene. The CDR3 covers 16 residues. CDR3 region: CASSLGQGQRTGELFF. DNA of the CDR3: TGTGCCAGCAGCCTCGGACAGGGGCAGAGGACCGGGGAGCTGTTTTTT. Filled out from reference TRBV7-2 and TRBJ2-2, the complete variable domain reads GAGVSQSPSNKVTEKGKDVELRCDPISGHTALYWYRQSLGQGLEFLIYFQGNSAPDKSGLPSDRFSAERTGGSVSTLTIQRTQQEDSAVYLCASSLGQGQRTGELFFGEGSRLTVL.

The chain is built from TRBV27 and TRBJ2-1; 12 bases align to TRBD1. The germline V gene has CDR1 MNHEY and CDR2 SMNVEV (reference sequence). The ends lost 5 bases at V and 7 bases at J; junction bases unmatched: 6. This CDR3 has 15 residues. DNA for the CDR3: TGTGCCAGCAGTCTCGGGACAGGGGGCAGGAATGAGCAGTTCTTC. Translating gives CASSLGTGGRNEQFF.

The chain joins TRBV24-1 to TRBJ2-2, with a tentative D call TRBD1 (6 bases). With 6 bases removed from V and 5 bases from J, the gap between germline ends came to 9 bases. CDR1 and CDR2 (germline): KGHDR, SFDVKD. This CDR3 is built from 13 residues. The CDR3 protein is CATSKQGTGELFF. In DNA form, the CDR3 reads TGTGCCACCAGTAAGCAGGGGACCGGGGAGCTGTTTTTT.

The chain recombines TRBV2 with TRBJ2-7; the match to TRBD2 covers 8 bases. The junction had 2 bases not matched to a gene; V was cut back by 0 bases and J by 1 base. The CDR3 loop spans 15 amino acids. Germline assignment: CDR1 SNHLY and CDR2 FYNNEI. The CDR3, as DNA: TGTGCCAGCAGTGAAGCGAGCGGGAGTTCCTACGAGCAGTACTTC. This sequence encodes CASSEASGSSYEQYF.

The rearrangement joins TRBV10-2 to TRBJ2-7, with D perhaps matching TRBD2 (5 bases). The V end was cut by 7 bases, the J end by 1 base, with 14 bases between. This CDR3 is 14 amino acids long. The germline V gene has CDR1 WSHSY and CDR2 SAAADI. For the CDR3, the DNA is TGCGCCAGCACCCCGGGAACGAAATCCTACGAGCAGTACTTC. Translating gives CASTPGTKSYEQYF.

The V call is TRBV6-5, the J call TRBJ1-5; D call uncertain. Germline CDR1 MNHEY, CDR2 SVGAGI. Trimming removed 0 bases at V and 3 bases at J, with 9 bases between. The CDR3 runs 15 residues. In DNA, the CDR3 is TGTGCCAGCAGTTACTCGGGAGGATTCAATCAGCCCCAGCATTTT. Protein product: CASSYSGGFNQPQHF.

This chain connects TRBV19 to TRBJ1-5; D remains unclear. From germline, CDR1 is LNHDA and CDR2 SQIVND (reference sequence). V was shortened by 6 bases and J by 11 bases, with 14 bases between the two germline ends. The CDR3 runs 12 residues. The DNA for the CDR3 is TGTGCCAGTAGCCTGGAGGGAAGAGCCCAGCATTTT. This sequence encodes CASSLEGRAQHF.